These 10 T cell receptor beta chains came from one sample sequenced in a study of blood T cell repertoires in COVID-19. Here immunoSEQ multiplex PCR was the method, and the copy in TCRdb shows in-frame clones only, minus some. The sample yields over 150,000 clones, about 86% seen once. Sequencing was performed on peripheral blood. These receptors originate from a woman aged 70-85 years with COVID-19, enrolled during active disease.

This chain joins TRBV9 and TRBJ2-3, with 14 bases matching TRBD2. The CDR3 covers 15 residues. Trimming at V came to 0 bases and at J to 6 bases, leaving 0 bases not matched to a gene. The V gene's germline CDR1 is SGDLS and CDR2 YYNGEE. The CDR3 here is CASSVGLAGGDTQYF. The CDR3 DNA reads TGTGCCAGCAGCGTAGGACTAGCGGGGGGGGATACGCAGTATTTT. Based on the CDR3 plus reference TRBV9 and TRBJ2-3, the full variable domain is DSGVTQTPKHLITATGQRVTLRCSPRSGDLSVYWYQQSLDQGLQFLIQYYNGEERAKGNILERFSAQQFPDLHSELNLSSLELGDSALYFCASSVGLAGGDTQYFGPGTRLTVL.

This clone appeared a single time. V and J are TRBV27 and TRBJ2-1, with 7 bases aligning to TRBD1. This CDR3 has 12 residues. The V gene end was trimmed by 5 bases and the J gene end by 11 bases; junction bases not matched to a gene: 6. CDR1 is MNHEY, CDR2 SMNVEV, per germline (reference sequence). The CDR3 DNA reads TGTGCCAGCAGTGGGTTAGGGGGCAAGCAGTTCTTC. Translating gives CASSGLGGKQFF.

V is TRBV7-9 and J is TRBJ1-1; 7 bases are a match to TRBD1. V gave up 5 bases and J gave up 8 bases; unmatched junction bases: 17. Germline values: CDR1 SEHNR, CDR2 FQNEAQ (reference sequence). CDR3 length: 16 amino acids. CDR3 DNA: TGTGCCAGCAGCCGACAGGGCCACAGGGACGGGACGGAAGCTTTCTTT. It codes for CASSRQGHRDGTEAFF. The full variable domain, rest sourced from reference TRBV7-9 and TRBJ1-1, is DTGVSQNPRHKITKRGQNVTFRCDPISEHNRLYWYRQTLGQGPEFLTYFQNEAQLEKSRLLSDRFSAERPKGSFSTLEIQRTEQGDSAMYLCASSRQGHRDGTEAFFGQGTRLTVV.

This clone was picked up one time. This chain uses TRBV29-1 with TRBJ1-5; D perhaps matches TRBD1 (6 bases). The CDR3 length is 13 residues. Germline-derived CDR1 and CDR2 are SQVTM and ANQGSEA. Between the trimmed V and J ends, which lost 5 bases and 4 bases, there was a span of 12 bases. Written as DNA, the CDR3 is TGCAGCGTTTCGCGGGGGCAGAATCAGCCCCAGCATTTT. Protein: CSVSRGQNQPQHF. Looking up the rest from reference TRBV29-1 and TRBJ1-5 gives the full variable domain: SAVISQKPSRDICQRGTSLTIQCQVDSQVTMMFWYRQQPGQSLTLIATANQGSEATYESGFVIDKFPISRPNLTFSTLTVSNMSPEDSSIYLCSVSRGQNQPQHFGDGTRLSIL.

The gene calls are TRBV6-1 and TRBJ1-2; D not resolved. The CDR3 loop spans 13 amino acids. V was shortened by 1 base and J by 8 bases, with 11 bases between the two germline ends. Germline V gene data show CDR1 as MNHNS and CDR2 as SASEGT. Here the CDR3 DNA reads TGTGCCAGCAGTGAAGGGGCCAGGATGGGCTACACCTTC. Amino acid sequence: CASSEGARMGYTF.

The chain has TRBV7-9 and TRBJ1-2; D gene unclear. The CDR3 is 15 amino acids. CDR1 and CDR2 from the germline V gene are SEHNR and FQNEAQ (reference sequence). V was pared by 2 bases and J by 6 bases, with 16 bases between. CDR3 residues: CASSLMEGPVNGYTF. The CDR3 nucleotides are TGTGCCAGCAGCTTAATGGAGGGTCCGGTTAATGGCTACACCTTC.

The chain couples TRBV30 to TRBJ1-1; D possibly corresponds to TRBD1 (6 bases). CDR1 is GTSNPN and CDR2 is SVGIG in the germline V gene (reference sequence). The V end lost 3 bases, the J end lost 8 bases, and 10 bases lay between the germline ends. The CDR3 consists of 11 residues. The CDR3 DNA follows: TGTGCCTGGAGGCTCGACAGGGAAGCTTTCTTT. Its protein is CAWRLDREAFF.

V and J are TRBV3-1 (or the pseudogene TRBV3-2) and TRBJ2-1; D unclear. Deletions cut 4 bases from V and 0 bases from J, with 13 bases between. CDR1 LGHDT and CDR2 YNNKEL come from the germline V gene (reference sequence). The length of the CDR3 is 16 residues. The CDR3 DNA sequence: TGTGCCAGCAGCCCTTTTACCGAGAGCTCCTACAATGAGCAGTTCTTC. This sequence encodes CASSPFTESSYNEQFF.

This clone was observed a handful of times. The chain links TRBV5-4 to TRBJ2-7; 10 bases are shared with TRBD2. The V and J ends lost 2 bases and 5 bases, in that order; junction bases with no gene match: 7. The length of the CDR3 is 15 residues. Germline V lookup: CDR1 SGHNT, CDR2 YYREEE (reference sequence). As DNA, the CDR3 is TGTGCCAGCAGCTTCATAGCGGGGGGAGGCAACGAGCAGTACTTC. Translated: CASSFIAGGGNEQYF.

The chain employs TRBV3-1 (or the pseudogene TRBV3-2) and TRBJ1-6; D is unclear. This CDR3 spans 14 amino acids. Germline values: CDR1 LGHDT, CDR2 YNNKEL (reference sequence). The germline V and J ends were trimmed by 4 bases and 7 bases, with 11 bases remaining between them. CDR3 in DNA: TGTGCCAGCAGCCCTGGACGGGGAAATTCACCCCTCCACTTT. It codes for CASSPGRGNSPLHF.